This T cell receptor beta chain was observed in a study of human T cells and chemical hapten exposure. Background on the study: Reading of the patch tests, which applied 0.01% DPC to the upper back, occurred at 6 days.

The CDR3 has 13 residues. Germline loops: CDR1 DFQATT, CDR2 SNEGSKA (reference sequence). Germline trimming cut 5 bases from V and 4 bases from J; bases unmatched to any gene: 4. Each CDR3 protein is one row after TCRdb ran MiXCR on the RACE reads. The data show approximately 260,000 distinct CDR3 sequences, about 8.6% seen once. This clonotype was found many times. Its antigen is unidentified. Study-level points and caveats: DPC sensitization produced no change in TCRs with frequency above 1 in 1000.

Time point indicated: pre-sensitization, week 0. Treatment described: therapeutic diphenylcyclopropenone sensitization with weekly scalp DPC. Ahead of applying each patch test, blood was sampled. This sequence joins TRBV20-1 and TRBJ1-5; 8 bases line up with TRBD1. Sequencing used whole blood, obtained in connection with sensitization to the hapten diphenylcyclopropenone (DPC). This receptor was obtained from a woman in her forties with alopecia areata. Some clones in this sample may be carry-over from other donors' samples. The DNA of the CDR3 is TGCAGTGCTGACAGGGGAACTAATCAGCCCCAGCATTTT. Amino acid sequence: CSADRGTNQPQHF.